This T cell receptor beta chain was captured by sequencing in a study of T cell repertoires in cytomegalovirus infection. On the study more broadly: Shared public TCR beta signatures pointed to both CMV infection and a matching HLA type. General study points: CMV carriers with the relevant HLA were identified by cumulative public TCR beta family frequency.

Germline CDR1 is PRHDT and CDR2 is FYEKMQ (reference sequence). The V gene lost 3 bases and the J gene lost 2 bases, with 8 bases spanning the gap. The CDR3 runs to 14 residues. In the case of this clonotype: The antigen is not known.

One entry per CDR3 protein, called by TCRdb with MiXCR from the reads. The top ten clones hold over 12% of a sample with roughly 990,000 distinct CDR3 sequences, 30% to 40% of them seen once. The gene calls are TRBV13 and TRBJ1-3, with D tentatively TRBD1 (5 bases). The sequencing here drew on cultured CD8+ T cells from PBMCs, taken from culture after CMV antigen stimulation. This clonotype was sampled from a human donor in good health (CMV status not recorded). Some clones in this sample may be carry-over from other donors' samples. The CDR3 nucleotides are TGTGCCAGCAGCTTCTGGGGCACTGGAAACACCATATATTTT. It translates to CASSFWGTGNTIYF.